Listed here are 21 T cell receptor beta chains from one sample, sequenced in a study of T cells in Graves' hyperthyroidism and ophthalmopathy. RNA transcripts yielded amplified TCR beta CDR3 regions. When the TCR CDR3 underwent first-round RT-PCR, the HTBI primer set was used. TCRdb itself ran the multiplex PCR reads through MiXCR, one entry per CDR3 protein. The sample includes hundreds of thousands of distinct CDR3 sequences, 13% to 15% of them seen just once. Sequenced sample: blood. These receptors all stem from a young woman with Graves' hyperthyroidism.

This clonotype has just a few counts. CDR3 region: CASSLGVYPNTGELFF. The CDR3 DNA is TGTGCCAGCAGTCTGGGGGTCTACCCTAACACCGGGGAGCTGTTTTTT. The chain has TRBV6-1 and TRBJ2-2, with D perhaps matching TRBD1 or TRBD2 (5 bases each). Trimming shortened V by 5 bases and J by 2 bases, and 15 bases separated the two germline ends. From germline, CDR1 is MNHNS and CDR2 SASEGT. The CDR3 loop spans 16 amino acids.

This clonotype occurred many times. This chain links TRBV2 with TRBJ1-5; no reliable D call. This CDR3 spans 13 amino acids. The germline V and J ends were trimmed by 6 bases and 5 bases, with 11 bases remaining between them. Germline lookup yields CDR1 SNHLY and CDR2 FYNNEI. CDR3 sequence (DNA): TGTGCCAGCAGAGGACGGGAAGATCAGCCCCAGCATTTT. Its protein product is CASRGREDQPQHF.

With regard to this clonotype: This sequence may be a read error, since a much larger clone differs from it by one base. The chain employs TRBV29-1 and TRBJ2-2, with D perhaps TRBD1 or TRBD2 (5 bases each). V dropped 4 bases and J dropped 2 bases, with 14 bases sitting between them. Germline-derived CDR1 and CDR2 are SQVTM and ANQGSEA. This CDR3 is built from 15 residues. The CDR3 DNA reads as TGCAGCGTTGGAGTCGGGACCATAAACACCGGGGAGCTGTTTTTT. Its protein is CSVGVGTINTGELFF.

This clonotype has a count of ten or more. The V and J genes are TRBV5-1 and TRBJ2-1; TRBD2 aligns across 11 bases. V dropped 4 bases and J dropped 5; count of bases not matched to a gene: 14. The CDR3 runs 18 residues. CDR1 and CDR2 (germline): SGHRS, YFSETQ. CDR3 sequence: CASSRDGTSGKANNEQFF. Written as DNA, the CDR3 is TGCGCCAGCAGCCGGGATGGGACTAGCGGCAAAGCTAACAATGAGCAGTTCTTC.

V is TRBV19 and J is TRBJ1-5, with TRBD1 identical over 7 bases. Germline CDR1 LNHDA, CDR2 SQIVND (reference sequence). Losses at the gene ends were 7 bases for V and 4 bases for J; bases not matched to a gene: 4. The CDR3 is 13 amino acids. The CDR3 DNA reads as TGTGCCAGTAACCACAGGGGTAATCAGCCCCAGCATTTT. It translates to CASNHRGNQPQHF.

The chain links TRBV4-3 to TRBJ1-1; TRBD1 might be the D (5 bases). CDR1 is LGHNA and CDR2 is YSLEER in the germline V gene. V gave up 3 bases and J gave up 0 bases, with 11 bases separating them. The CDR3 spans 15 residues. CDR3 sequence: CASSQPGRLNTEAFF. The DNA of the CDR3 is TGCGCCAGCAGCCAGCCGGGACGGCTGAACACTGAAGCTTTCTTT.

This clonotype was seen repeatedly, ten times or more. The V gene is TRBV18, the J gene TRBJ2-3, with 10 positions matching TRBD1. The CDR3 totals 14 residues. Germline values: CDR1 KGHSH, CDR2 LQKENI. Trimming removed 3 bases from V and 4 bases from J; junction bases left unmatched: 1. This chain's CDR3 is CASSPGTGADTQYF. The CDR3 DNA follows: TGTGCCAGCTCACCCGGGACAGGGGCAGATACGCAGTATTTT.

The chain combines TRBV30 with TRBJ1-1; TRBD1 aligns across 7 bases. V trimming: 0 bases; J trimming: 1 base; junction bases outside the gene matches: 8. The CDR3 extends over 16 amino acids. The germline gives CDR1 GTSNPN, CDR2 SVGIG (reference sequence). The CDR3 region is CAWSVMDRLSNTEAFF. Written as DNA, the CDR3 is TGTGCCTGGAGTGTCATGGACAGGCTTTCGAACACTGAAGCTTTCTTT.

This rearrangement joins TRBV4-1 to TRBJ1-4; 7 bases are shared with TRBD1. V shed 5 bases, J shed 7 bases, and the junction held 7 bases outside the gene matches. The CDR3 length is 14 residues. Looked up from germline, CDR1 is MGHRA and CDR2 is YSYEKL. CDR3 nucleotides: TGCGCCAGCAGCAGGGGGGACAGAGCTGAAAAACTGTTTTTT. It is translated as CASSRGDRAEKLFF.

This clonotype appeared many times. V and J are TRBV4-1 and TRBJ2-1; no clear D gene. This CDR3 has 17 amino acids. V lost 4 bases and J lost 0, with 16 bases in between. Germline CDR1 MGHRA, CDR2 YSYEKL. This CDR3 reads CASSLYSGQRSYNEQFF. DNA for the CDR3: TGCGCCAGCAGCCTATACTCCGGGCAGCGCTCCTACAATGAGCAGTTCTTC.

This clonotype was picked up many times. CDR3 bases: TGTGCCAGCAGTTTAGCTTTAAGGGGGATCACTGAAGCTTTCTTT. Its protein product is CASSLALRGITEAFF. The chain has TRBV12-3 or TRBV12-4 and TRBJ1-1, with a possible D match to TRBD1 (6 bases). The CDR3 totals 15 residues. Between the trimmed V and J ends, which lost 0 bases and 4 bases, there was a span of 12 bases.

This clonotype has only a few counts. The chain couples TRBV30 to TRBJ1-6, with D possibly matching TRBD1 (6 bases). Between the trimmed V and J ends, which lost 0 bases and 7 bases, there was a span of 13 bases. CDR3 length: 15 residues. The germline V gene has CDR1 GTSNPN and CDR2 SVGIG (reference sequence). In DNA, the CDR3 is TGTGCCTGGAGTGTAGTCACAGGGCGGAATTCACCCCTCCACTTT. It encodes CAWSVVTGRNSPLHF.

Comment on this clonotype: A read error is possible here, since a much larger clone lies one base away. The rearrangement uses TRBV20-1 and TRBJ1-5; D might be TRBD1 (6 bases). The CDR3 covers 14 residues. The V gene's germline CDR1 is DFQATT and CDR2 SNEGSKA (reference sequence). As DNA, the CDR3 is TGCAGTGCTAGAGAGGGGGGCGGCAATCAGCTCCAGCATTTT. This codes for CSAREGGGNQLQHF.

This clonotype was picked up a small number of times. The chain is built from TRBV19 and TRBJ2-2, with D maybe TRBD2 (6 bases). The V end was cut by 7 bases, the J end by 6 bases, with 21 bases between. The CDR3 spans 16 residues. Per the germline V gene, CDR1 is LNHDA and CDR2 is SQIVND (reference sequence). CDR3 loop: CASITPGRSIAGELFF. For the CDR3, the DNA is TGTGCCAGTATTACCCCAGGGAGGTCAATCGCCGGGGAGCTGTTTTTT.

This clonotype turned up a few times. This chain joins TRBV27 and TRBJ2-6; weak D call: TRBD1 (6 bases). Germline values: CDR1 MNHEY, CDR2 SMNVEV (reference sequence). Trimming took 5 bases from V and 4 from J, leaving 15 bases between them. CDR3 length: 16 residues. CDR3 region: CASSETGWLGANVLTF. In nucleotides, the CDR3 is TGTGCCAGCAGTGAAACAGGGTGGTTGGGGGCCAACGTCCTGACTTTC.

This clonotype was found a few times. This chain links TRBV20-1 with TRBJ2-7, with 7 bases aligning to TRBD1. Trimming took 6 bases from V and 0 from J; bases not matched to a gene: 8. Germline V gene data show CDR1 as DFQATT and CDR2 as SNEGSKA (reference sequence). The CDR3 is 14 amino acids. This CDR3 is CSAGDSTTSYEQYF. The CDR3 bases are TGCAGTGCCGGGGACAGTACTACCTCCTACGAGCAGTACTTC.

This chain uses TRBV19 with TRBJ1-1; D might be TRBD1 (5 bases). The CDR3 contains 15 residues. Trimming stripped 1 base from V and 0 bases from J, with 9 bases between. Germline V gene sequence: CDR1 LNHDA, CDR2 SQIVND (reference sequence). The CDR3 bases are TGTGCCAGTAGTATAGGGAGGGACTTGAACACTGAAGCTTTCTTT. It is translated as CASSIGRDLNTEAFF.

This clonotype has just a few counts. The rearrangement joins TRBV5-5 to TRBJ2-7; 9 positions agree with TRBD1. CDR3 length: 15 residues. The ends lost 4 bases at V and 7 bases at J; junction bases unmatched: 12. In germline, CDR1 is SGHKS, CDR2 YYEKEE (reference sequence). In DNA form, the CDR3 reads TGTGCCAGCAGCCCGGGGGCCGGGACAGGGACAGAGCAGTACTTC. It translates to CASSPGAGTGTEQYF. The full variable domain, its missing parts supplied by reference TRBV5-5 and TRBJ2-7, is DAGVTQSPTHLIKTRGQQVTLRCSPISGHKSVSWYQQVLGQGPQFIFQYYEKEERGRGNFPDRFSARQFPNYSSELNVNALLLGDSALYLCASSPGAGTGTEQYFGPGTRLTVT.

This clonotype has ten or more counts. This sequence joins TRBV7-2 and TRBJ2-5, with 7 bases matching TRBD2. The CDR3 has 14 residues. The trim removed 1 base at V and 4 bases at J, leaving 3 bases unmatched. The germline CDR1 and CDR2 sequences are SGHTA and FQGNSA. CDR3 sequence (DNA): TGTGCCAGCAGCTTAGGTGGCGGGGGAGAGACCCAGTACTTC. Its protein is CASSLGGGGETQYF.

The chain employs TRBV28 and TRBJ2-7; D is unclear. Germline V gives CDR1 MDHEN, CDR2 SYDVKM. CDR3 size: 12 residues. The V end was cut by 2 bases, the J end by 6 bases, with 8 bases between. In nucleotides, the CDR3 is TGTGCCAGCAGTTTACCCAGCTCCGAGCAGTACTTC. Translation: CASSLPSSEQYF. Based on the CDR3 plus reference TRBV28 and TRBJ2-7, the full variable domain is DVKVTQSSRYLVKRTGEKVFLECVQDMDHENMFWYRQDPGLGLRLIYFSYDVKMKEKGDIPEGYSVSREKKERFSLILESASTNQTSMYLCASSLPSSEQYFGPGTRLTVT.

This clonotype was observed many times. V gene TRBV11-3 combines with J gene TRBJ2-2, with 8 bases aligning to TRBD1. CDR3 length: 15 residues. Per the germline V gene, CDR1 is SGHNT and CDR2 is YENEEA. Trimming removed 6 bases from V and 0 bases from J; junction bases left unmatched: 3. The CDR3 nucleotides are TGTGCCAGCAGTGGACAGGGCCCGAACACCGGGGAGCTGTTTTTT. It is translated as CASSGQGPNTGELFF. Using reference TRBV11-3 and TRBJ2-2 for the parts outside the CDR3, the full variable domain is EAGVVQSPRYKIIEKKQPVAFWCNPISGHNTLYWYLQNLGQGPELLIRYENEEAVDDSQLPKDRFSAERLKGVDSTLKIQPAELGDSAVYLCASSGQGPNTGELFFGEGSRLTVL.